One and the same sample provided the 23 T cell receptor beta chains below, sequenced in a study of blood T cell repertoires in COVID-19 (dated by TCRdb to about 2020). Receptor libraries were prepared by the immunoSEQ multiplex PCR assay. In its TCRdb copy, this immuneACCESS table keeps in-frame sequences only and misses some clones. Where compared with another copy, unresolved V genes explain less than half of these, and the others have no known cause. This sample holds approximately 220,000 clones; approximately 80% were observed only once. The leading ten clones occupy 8% to 13% of the sample. Input material: peripheral blood. The receptors here all came from a woman older than 75 with acute or convalescent COVID-19.

The chain employs TRBV15 and TRBJ1-5, with TRBD1 matching over 7 bases. The trim removed 2 bases at V and 0 bases at J, leaving 4 bases unmatched. The V gene's germline CDR1 is LNHNV and CDR2 YYDKDF (reference sequence). This CDR3 spans 16 amino acids. CDR3 bases: TGTGCCACCAGCAGACAGACAGGGAATAGCAATCAGCCCCAGCATTTT. Its protein is CATSRQTGNSNQPQHF.

This clone appeared a few times. This chain joins TRBV10-3 and TRBJ1-2, with TRBD1 identical over 8 bases. CDR1 is ENHRY and CDR2 is SYGVKD in the germline V gene. This CDR3 has 17 amino acids. Germline trimming cut 5 bases from V and 1 base from J; bases unmatched to any gene: 12. CDR3 amino acids: CAISSLKTGTGNYGYTF. CDR3 nucleotide sequence: TGTGCCATCAGTTCCTTAAAAACCGGGACAGGTAACTATGGCTACACCTTC.

This rearrangement joins TRBV11-3 to TRBJ1-2; 7 bases agree with TRBD1. CDR3 length: 12 residues. Trimming at V came to 1 base and at J to 7 bases, leaving 0 bases not matched to a gene. Looked up from germline, CDR1 is SGHNT and CDR2 is YENEEA. The CDR3 nucleotides read TGTGCCAGCAGCTTAGCAGGGGGTGGCTACACCTTC. Translation gives CASSLAGGGYTF.

The chain combines TRBV20-1 with TRBJ2-1; 7 nucleotides align to TRBD1. This CDR3 spans 11 amino acids. CDR1 and CDR2 from the germline V gene are DFQATT and SNEGSKA (reference sequence). The V gene end was trimmed by 4 bases and the J gene end by 15 bases; junction bases not matched to a gene: 9. This chain's CDR3 is CSATPGQETFF. CDR3 nucleotide sequence: TGCAGTGCTACCCCTGGACAGGAGACGTTCTTC.

V and J are TRBV19 and TRBJ2-5; the match to TRBD1 covers 10 bases. Germline assignment: CDR1 LNHDA and CDR2 SQIVND (reference sequence). With V trimmed by 5 bases and J by 5 bases, 14 bases remained unmatched. The CDR3 sequence is 17 residues long. In nucleotides, the CDR3 is TGTGCCAGTAGTGCCGCCACCGGGACAGGGGTAGGGGAGACCCAGTACTTC. Encoded protein: CASSAATGTGVGETQYF.

This chain's CDR3 is CASSGSALSEKLFF. In DNA form, the CDR3 reads TGTGCCAGCAGCGGAAGCGCCCTTAGTGAAAAACTGTTTTTT. The rearrangement uses TRBV5-6 and TRBJ1-4; no reliable D call. Germline CDR1 SGHDT, CDR2 YYEEEE. Deletions cut 4 bases from V and 7 bases from J, with 14 bases between. The CDR3 sequence is 14 residues long.

This clone was picked up one time. This chain uses TRBV10-1 with TRBJ1-1; the D gene is possibly TRBD1 (6 bases). V was trimmed by 2 bases and J by 7 bases, leaving 11 bases between them. CDR1 WNHNN and CDR2 SYGVQD come from the germline V gene (reference sequence). This CDR3 spans 13 amino acids. CDR3 sequence (DNA): TGCGCCAGCAGTGAGCCGGGACATGTTGAAGCTTTCTTT. Amino acids: CASSEPGHVEAFF.

The genes are TRBV30 and TRBJ1-3, with D hard to call. Looked up from germline, CDR1 is GTSNPN and CDR2 is SVGIG (reference sequence). The CDR3 loop spans 15 amino acids. V lost 3 bases to trimming and J lost 0 bases, with 12 bases between them. CDR3 loop: CAWRSAGNSGNTIYF. Here the CDR3 DNA reads TGTGCCTGGAGGTCGGCCGGGAACTCTGGAAACACCATATATTTT.

The rearrangement links TRBV30 to TRBJ2-5; the match to TRBD2 covers 7 bases. Looked up from germline, CDR1 is GTSNPN and CDR2 is SVGIG (reference sequence). The CDR3 runs 15 residues. V trimming: 5 bases; J trimming: 6 bases; junction bases outside the gene matches: 15. The chain's CDR3 is CAWGVGRGNQKTQYF. DNA for the CDR3: TGTGCCTGGGGGGTAGGGCGGGGGAATCAGAAGACCCAGTACTTC.

This clone was recorded only once. The V gene is TRBV25-1, the J gene TRBJ1-2; D call uncertain. Trimming pared 0 bases from V and 4 bases from J, leaving 9 bases between. This CDR3 region has 14 residues. Germline V gives CDR1 MGHDK, CDR2 SYGVNS. The CDR3 loop is CASSEYGGSYGYTF. The DNA of the CDR3 is TGTGCCAGCAGTGAATATGGTGGCAGCTATGGCTACACCTTC.

The rearrangement joins TRBV11-2 to TRBJ2-7; TRBD2 might be the D (5 bases). Trimming removed 5 bases from V and 3 bases from J, with 8 bases in between. The CDR3 is 12 residues long. CDR1 is SGHAT, CDR2 FQNNGV, per germline. Here the CDR3 DNA reads TGTGCCAGCAGCAGACTAATCTACGAGCAGTACTTC. Translation gives CASSRLIYEQYF. The variable domain in full, with the rest retrieved from reference TRBV11-2 and TRBJ2-7, is EAGVAQSPRYKIIEKRQSVAFWCNPISGHATLYWYQQILGQGPKLLIQFQNNGVVDDSQLPKDRFSAERLKGVDSTLKIQPAKLEDSAVYLCASSRLIYEQYFGPGTRLTVT.

About this clone: In the same sample, other DNA sequences code for this CDR3. The gene calls are TRBV19 and TRBJ2-3; tentative D call: TRBD1 (6 bases). In germline, CDR1 is LNHDA, CDR2 SQIVND (reference sequence). Between the trimmed V and J ends, which lost 3 bases and 3 bases, there was a span of 7 bases. The CDR3 runs to 13 residues. CDR3 region: CASSITGTDTQYF. In DNA, the CDR3 is TGTGCCAGTAGTATTACAGGGACAGATACGCAGTATTTT.

This chain connects TRBV28 to TRBJ2-1, with D perhaps matching TRBD2 (5 bases). CDR1 MDHEN and CDR2 SYDVKM come from the germline V gene. V lost 6 bases and J 5 bases, leaving 5 bases between the germline ends. The CDR3 loop spans 11 amino acids. The CDR3 nucleotides are TGTGCCAGCAGACTAGACAATGAGCAGTTCTTC. Protein: CASRLDNEQFF.

There are a few counts of this clone. The chain combines TRBV3-1 (or the pseudogene TRBV3-2) with TRBJ2-7, with TRBD1 matching 7 bases. Looked up from germline, CDR1 is LGHDT and CDR2 is YNNKEL (reference sequence). This CDR3 spans 13 amino acids. Germline trimming cut 5 bases from V and 7 bases from J; bases unmatched to any gene: 8. The CDR3 coding sequence is TGTGCCAGCAGCACGACAGGGACGGGGGAGCAGTACTTC. This sequence encodes CASSTTGTGEQYF.

The V and J genes are TRBV6-5 and TRBJ1-2, with D unclear. V gave up 11 bases and J gave up 3 bases, with 13 bases separating them. Germline V gene data show CDR1 as MNHEY and CDR2 as SVGAGI. There are 12 residues in the CDR3. This chain's CDR3 is CASTSGDYGYTF. The CDR3 region has the DNA TGTGCCTCGACATCCGGGGACTATGGCTACACCTTC.

Only a few counts were recorded for this clone. The J gene is TRBJ2-3, the V gene TRBV4-3; TRBD2 is a possible D gene (5 bases). The CDR3 length is 16 residues. Germline V gene data show CDR1 as LGHNA and CDR2 as YSLEER. V was pared by 0 bases and J by 3 bases, with 13 bases between. The CDR3 DNA sequence: TGCGCCAGCAGCCAAGATCAAGGCGGGCGGACAGATACGCAGTATTTT. Its translation: CASSQDQGGRTDTQYF.

The chain employs TRBV27 and TRBJ1-1; 9 nucleotides align to TRBD1. This CDR3 spans 14 amino acids. V trimming: 6 bases; J trimming: 1 base; junction bases outside the gene matches: 3. Germline CDR1 and CDR2: MNHEY and SMNVEV (reference sequence). This CDR3 is CASSPDRGNTEAFF. The CDR3 DNA follows: TGTGCCAGCAGCCCGGACAGGGGGAACACTGAAGCTTTCTTT.

The chain uses TRBV10-3 and TRBJ2-7; 8 bases align to TRBD1. The CDR3 consists of 13 residues. The germline V gene encodes CDR1 ENHRY and CDR2 SYGVKD. V dropped 6 bases and J dropped 6; count of bases not matched to a gene: 7. The CDR3 sequence: CAISPQGAVEQYF. As DNA, the CDR3 is TGTGCCATCAGCCCCCAGGGGGCAGTCGAGCAGTACTTC.

This chain joins TRBV5-1 and TRBJ2-2; TRBD1 aligns across 9 bases. Looked up from germline, CDR1 is SGHRS and CDR2 is YFSETQ. The CDR3 loop spans 17 amino acids. The junction had 14 bases not matched to a gene; V was cut back by 4 bases and J by 7 bases. CDR3 coding DNA: TGCGCCAGCAGCCTCCGGGGGACAGGGAAAACCGGCGGGGAGCTGTTTTTT. It codes for CASSLRGTGKTGGELFF.

The genes are TRBV30 and TRBJ1-6; 10 positions match TRBD1. Per germline, CDR1 GTSNPN and CDR2 SVGIG (reference sequence). The CDR3 loop spans 13 amino acids. V lost 8 bases and J lost 8; bases outside the gene matches: 6. The CDR3 DNA sequence: TGTGCCGTCGACAGGGGGCTTGATTCACCCCTCCACTTT. Translating it yields CAVDRGLDSPLHF.

In its sample, this clone was seen once. The chain uses TRBV9 and TRBJ1-5; 7 bases align to TRBD1. In germline, CDR1 is SGDLS, CDR2 YYNGEE. There are 14 residues in the CDR3. The V segment lost 2 bases and the J segment 6 bases; nucleotides outside the gene matches: 5. For the CDR3, the DNA is TGTGCCAGCAGCGTTGGACAGGAAGGTCAGCCCCAGCATTTT. This gives the protein CASSVGQEGQPQHF.

The chain has TRBV6-2 or TRBV6-3 and TRBJ1-2; TRBD1 agrees at 7 bases. Trimming took 2 bases from V and 6 from J; bases not matched to a gene: 9. CDR1 is MNHEY, CDR2 SVGEGT, per germline. CDR3 length: 15 residues. DNA for the CDR3: TGTGCCAGCAGTTACCTCGAGCGGACAGGTGATGGCTACACCTTC. Protein: CASSYLERTGDGYTF.

The chain employs TRBV19 and TRBJ1-5; 9 bases agree with TRBD1. Trimming cost V 5 bases and J 7 bases; bases outside gene matches: 9. The germline V gene has CDR1 LNHDA and CDR2 SQIVND (reference sequence). The CDR3 sequence is 15 residues long. CDR3 nucleotide sequence: TGTGCCAGTAGTCCCGGACAGGGGATAGTCCAGCCCCAGCATTTT. As protein: CASSPGQGIVQPQHF.